This TCR beta chain was retrieved from a study of T cell repertoires in cytomegalovirus infection. Study as a whole: Public signatures in TCR beta pointed to CMV infection and matching HLA type. Study conclusions and caveats: Cumulative frequency of public TCR beta families picked out carriers of CMV plus the relevant HLA.

MiXCR was run by TCRdb on the reads, yielding one entry per CDR3 protein. Altogether around 770,000 distinct CDR3 sequences are present, about 29% being singletons, with the ten largest covering about 12%. V was shortened by 1 base and J by 4 bases, with 10 bases between the two germline ends. CDR1 and CDR2 (germline): SQVTM, ANQGSEA. The CDR3 is 13 residues long. This clonotype showed up just a few times. Its antigen is unknown. This sequence originates from a human donor in good health (CMV status not recorded). Some clones in this sample may be carry-over from other donors' samples. This material consisted of cultured CD8+ T cells from PBMCs, taken from culture after CMV antigen stimulation. The J gene is TRBJ2-5, the V gene TRBV29-1; D is perhaps TRBD1 (6 bases). The CDR3 DNA follows: TGCAGCGTTGAAGTTGTGGGGGCAGAGACCCAGTACTTC. Translation gives CSVEVVGAETQYF.